This is a list of T cell receptor beta chains from one sample in a study of glioma-infiltrating T cells. Using its own MiXCR run on the multiplex PCR reads, TCRdb lists one record per CDR3 protein. The table lists about 140,000 distinct CDR3 sequences, 30% to 40% of them singletons, with about 18% in the top ten. Material: glioma tissue, nonneoplastic brain tissue, or PBMCs (not recorded which). The receptors were gathered from a human donor with low-grade glioma or glioblastoma, undergoing nonglioma brain surgery, or in good health (not recorded which). Both conserved end residues are part of each CDR3. A D gene is named only where the DNA matches it firmly. Expanded clones are given a class, and other clones once, few, many or no size at all.

J,V,size,D,DNA,CDR3
TRBJ1-6,TRBV6-6,-,TRBD1,TGTGCCAGCAGTTACTCTGACAGGGAGTGGGGTTCACCCCTCCACTTT,CASSYSDREWGSPLHF
TRBJ2-1,TRBV6-6,few,TRBD2,TGTGCCAGCAGTTACCTCTCCGGGACTAGCAGTTACAATGAGCAGTTCTTC,CASSYLSGTSSYNEQFF
TRBJ2-7,TRBV2,few,-,TGTGCCAGCGGGGCAGAATCGACATACGAGCAGTACTTC,CASGAESTYEQYF
TRBJ2-1,TRBV7-9,few,-,TGTGCCAGCAGCTTAGTGATGGTCAATGAGCAGTTCTTC,CASSLVMVNEQFF
TRBJ1-5,TRBV2,-,TRBD1,TGTGCCAGCAGGGGACAGGCCTTCCCCAATCAGCCCCAGCATTTT,CASRGQAFPNQPQHF
TRBJ1-5,TRBV11-2,-,-,TGTGCCAGCAGCTTAGGGGACCAGCCCCAGCATTTT,CASSLGDQPQHF
TRBJ2-1,TRBV4-3,-,-,TGCGCCAGCAGCCAAGTGGGTCAGGGGCTCTCATACGAGCAGTTCTTC,CASSQVGQGLSYEQFF
TRBJ1-1,TRBV10-3,few,-,TGTGCCATCAGTGACAGCATGAACACTGAAGCTTTCTTT,CAISDSMNTEAFF
TRBJ2-3,TRBV27,few,-,TGTGCCAGCAATTCCGGGACATCGGATTCGGATACGCAGTATTTT,CASNSGTSDSDTQYF
TRBJ1-1,TRBV7-2,few,-,TGTGCCAGCAGCTTAGACGCAGGGCGCGAAGCTTTCTTT,CASSLDAGREAFF
TRBJ2-3,TRBV20-1,few,TRBD2,TGCAGTGCTAGAGAATTACTAGCGGGAAGGGATACGCAGTATTTT,CSARELLAGRDTQYF
TRBJ2-7,TRBV6-1,many,-,TGTGCCAGCAGCGACCCGGACGGTACGGAACGCCACGAGCAGTACTTC,CASSDPDGTERHEQYF
TRBJ2-4,TRBV2,-,TRBD1,TGTGCCAGCAGTGAAGGTTTGGGACAGAGGACGGGCATTCAGTACTTC,CASSEGLGQRTGIQYF
TRBJ2-5,TRBV20-1,-,-,TGCAGTGCTAGAGATCCCGACAGATCAAGGGAGACCCAGTACTTC,CSARDPDRSRETQYF
TRBJ2-5,TRBV4-1,-,-,TGCGCCAGCAGCCAACCGGGACTTTGTGCGACCCAGTACTTC,CASSQPGLCATQYF
TRBJ1-2,TRBV15,many,-,TGTGCCACCAGCAGAGGCCGAACCTATGGCTACACCTTC,CATSRGRTYGYTF
TRBJ1-1,TRBV18,-,-,TGTGCCAGCTCACGGGCCCAGCTGAACACTGAAGCTTTCTTT,CASSRAQLNTEAFF
TRBJ1-2,TRBV20-1,once,-,TGCAGTGCTAGCGCCAGGTCCTATGGCTACACCTTC,CSASARSYGYTF
TRBJ2-2,TRBV6-5,-,-,TGTGCCAGCAGTTACTTAACCGCGGGGACCGGGGAGCTGTTTTTT,CASSYLTAGTGELFF
TRBJ2-3,TRBV6-1,-,TRBD2,TGTGCCAGCAAAGGGACTAACACAGATACGCAGTATTTT,CASKGTNTDTQYF
TRBJ2-1,TRBV27,-,-,TGTGCCAGCGATAGGCATCGGGGCCGGAATGAGCAGTTCTTC,CASDRHRGRNEQFF
TRBJ2-5,TRBV20-1,-,TRBD2,TGCAGTGCTAGCGAGAATAGCGGGATTCTGGAGACCCAGTACTTC,CSASENSGILETQYF
TRBJ2-1,TRBV6-1,-,TRBD2,TGTGCCAGCAGGACTAGCGGGACCTACAATGAGCAGTTCTTC,CASRTSGTYNEQFF
TRBJ2-2,TRBV25-1,-,-,TGTGCCAGCAGTTACAACACCGGGGAGCTGTTTTTT,CASSYNTGELFF
TRBJ1-2,TRBV6-6,-,-,TGTGCCAGCAGATCCCCCGGGGGAGGCTACAACTTC,CASRSPGGGYNF